This T cell receptor (beta chain) derives from a study of radiotherapy plus CTLA-4 blockade in lung cancer. Sequencing used immunoSEQ multiplex PCR; TCRdb keeps in-frame clones, though not all of them. The sample comprises 83,000 or so clones, roughly four fifths of which are singletons, and 0.82% rests with the top ten. After removal of 1 base from V and 7 bases from J, the junction contained 5 bases not matched to a gene. In germline, CDR1 is SGHDN, CDR2 FVKESK. The CDR3 is 14 amino acids. The rearrangement joins TRBV14 to TRBJ1-2, with 8 bases lining up with TRBD1. The sequencing here drew on peripheral blood, taken from a patient treated with radiotherapy plus ipilimumab. The clonotype originates from a human donor with non-small cell lung cancer who had stable disease on radiotherapy plus ipilimumab. CDR3 residues: CASSQGGQASGYTF. In nucleotides, the CDR3 is TGTGCCAGCAGCCAAGGGGGACAGGCCTCTGGCTACACCTTC.